Here is one TCR beta chain with its context. Every subset of CD8+ T cells was sorted in triplicate at approximately 320,000 cells each. Per germline, CDR1 MNHNY and CDR2 SVGAGI (reference sequence). This CDR3 region has 13 residues. This entry belongs to a study of CXCR3-negative and CXCR3-positive naive CD8 T cells. For the study at large: Close to 135 million TRB reads were obtained in total, which works out to about 1.5 +/- 0.3 million per library.

The libraries of TRB cDNA were constructed through 5' RACE using UMI labels. With the 5' RACE reads reprocessed, TCRdb shows one record per CDR3 protein and no DNA. The record lists about 9,100 distinct CDR3 sequences, of which the ten most abundant hold approximately 0.99%. The chain links TRBV6-6 to TRBJ2-5. The sample comprised naive CXCR3- CD8+ T cells from blood. This sample's subset: CD45RO-CCR7+CD27+CD95- naive CD8+ T cells lacking CXCR3 (TNR3-). The clonotype originates from a human donor in good health. Some clones in this sample may be carry-over from other donors' samples. The CDR3 loop reads CASSYSVSETQYF.